The rows below give T cell receptor beta chains drawn from one sample of a study of CD8 T cell repertoires and HIV-1 epitope variants. Their specific antigens are unknown. Sequenced by immunoSEQ multiplex PCR; TCRdb stores in-frame clones only, minus some. Counted here are roughly 5,800 clones, 66% occurring once; the ten biggest clones make up around 43%. Source material: cultured CD8+ T cells derived from PBMCs. These receptors were collected from a male donor with HIV. The CDR3 runs from the conserved cysteine through the conserved F or W. D genes are given only for firm matches.

v_call	j_call	d_call	cdr3_aa
TRBV9	TRBJ2-7	.	CASSDDYLGNYEQYF
TRBV10-1	TRBJ2-7	.	CASSDNRASDEQYF
TRBV6-4	TRBJ2-3	.	CASSDSGVTQYF
TRBV19	TRBJ2-1	TRBD2	CASSWRGSYNEQFF
TRBV28	TRBJ1-1	.	CASSFWGKNTEAFF
TRBV11-3	TRBJ2-1	TRBD1	CASSFQGGQGVNEQFF
TRBV6-1	TRBJ1-1	.	CASRRKVEGEAFF
TRBV15	TRBJ2-7	TRBD1	CATSRVRGPYEQYF
TRBV7-9	TRBJ1-4	.	CASSSSRQGATNEKLFF
TRBV7-3	TRBJ2-1	TRBD2	CASSSLAGANNEQFF
TRBV7-6	TRBJ2-7	TRBD2	CASSFGAGGNYEQYF
TRBV5-1	TRBJ1-6	.	CASSLDGSNSPLHF
TRBV5-1	TRBJ2-7	.	CASSRTPEGNEQYF
TRBV6-1	TRBJ2-2	.	CASSDKGETGELFF
TRBV6-1	TRBJ1-1	.	CASSEVGGDIAEAFF
TRBV15	TRBJ1-3	.	CASSKGSSGNTIYF
TRBV2	TRBJ2-1	.	CASSGGQTNEQFF
TRBV2	TRBJ2-2	.	CASSDRATGELFF
TRBV5-5	TRBJ2-5	.	CASSSAGIDQETQYF
TRBV7-8	TRBJ2-3	.	CASRGRAGTDTQYF
TRBV5-4	TRBJ2-2	TRBD2	CASSPPGLAGDTGELFF
TRBV5-4	TRBJ2-2	.	CASSLVVGGSPGELFF
TRBV11-2	TRBJ2-1	.	CASSFRGLDTNEQFF
TRBV5-1	TRBJ2-7	TRBD2	CASSPLGTSSYEQYF
TRBV7-3	TRBJ1-1	.	CASSLMDSPNTEAFF
TRBV19	TRBJ2-2	.	CASSIRGSTGELFF
TRBV9	TRBJ1-1	.	CASSVETQGSTEAFF
TRBV5-1	TRBJ2-1	.	CASSPRGVSPYNEQFF
TRBV19	TRBJ2-1	TRBD2	CASRPPSGSYNEQFF
TRBV4-1	TRBJ2-3	TRBD2	CASSQDREAGTSTDTQYF
TRBV28	TRBJ2-5	TRBD1	CASSSPDRAQETQYF
TRBV6-1	TRBJ2-7	TRBD1	CASSGTGYEQYF
TRBV6-5	TRBJ1-1	.	CATSRGLDTEAFF
TRBV27	TRBJ2-1	.	CASSYFAGDNEQFF
TRBV25-1	TRBJ1-2	.	CASSEPPGDGYTF